Listed below are T cell receptor beta chains from one sample, sequenced in a study of blood T cell repertoires in COVID-19. Some clones are missing from TCRdb's copy, which holds only in-frame ones; the method was immunoSEQ multiplex PCR. The sample gives fewer than 350,000 clones, roughly 86% of which show up once; approximately 9.7% is in the top ten. The sample was peripheral blood. The receptors derive from a man aged 35-49 years with active or convalescent COVID-19. The CDR3 runs from the conserved cysteine through the conserved F or W. The order of the fields is V gene, D gene, J gene, clone size, CDR3 DNA, CDR3 protein. The D gene is left open where the match is weak. Not every row has a clone size; where given, it reads once, few, many or a size class.

v_gene: TRBV9; d_gene: TRBD1; j_gene: TRBJ2-1; abundance: .; CDR3nt: TGTGCCAGCAGCGTAGCTACAGGGGGTGTCTACAATGAGCAGTTCTTC; CDR3aa: CASSVATGGVYNEQFF
v_gene: TRBV4-1; d_gene: TRBD2; j_gene: TRBJ2-2; abundance: .; CDR3nt: TGCGCCAGCAGCCAAGATAATAGGGGACTAGCGAACACCGGGGAGCTGTTTTTT; CDR3aa: CASSQDNRGLANTGELFF
v_gene: TRBV30; d_gene: TRBD1; j_gene: TRBJ1-2; abundance: .; CDR3nt: TGTGCCTGGAGTGCAGGGGGAGGTAACTATGGCTACACCTTC; CDR3aa: CAWSAGGGNYGYTF
v_gene: TRBV6-5; d_gene: TRBD2; j_gene: TRBJ2-2; abundance: .; CDR3nt: TGTGCCAGCAGAGGGACTAGCGCAGGGACCGGGGAGCTGTTTTTT; CDR3aa: CASRGTSAGTGELFF
v_gene: TRBV4-1; d_gene: TRBD1; j_gene: TRBJ2-5; abundance: .; CDR3nt: TGCGCCAGCAGCCACGCAGGGGGTCAAGAGACCCAGTACTTC; CDR3aa: CASSHAGGQETQYF
v_gene: TRBV18; d_gene: .; j_gene: TRBJ1-6; abundance: few; CDR3nt: TGTGCCAGCTCACCCGTGGAGAATTCACCCCTCCACTTT; CDR3aa: CASSPVENSPLHF
v_gene: TRBV29-1; d_gene: TRBD1; j_gene: TRBJ1-4; abundance: many; CDR3nt: TGCAGCCTTCGGACAGGGGAAAAACTGTTTTTT; CDR3aa: CSLRTGEKLFF
v_gene: TRBV5-1; d_gene: TRBD1; j_gene: TRBJ1-6; abundance: .; CDR3nt: TGCGCCAGCAGCTTGGACCCACAGGGGAGTAATTCACCCCTCCACTTT; CDR3aa: CASSLDPQGSNSPLHF
v_gene: TRBV10-1; d_gene: TRBD1; j_gene: TRBJ1-1; abundance: .; CDR3nt: TGCGCCACCAGCCCACAGGGGATCAAGACTGAAGCTTTCTTT; CDR3aa: CATSPQGIKTEAFF
v_gene: TRBV28; d_gene: TRBD1; j_gene: TRBJ2-7; abundance: .; CDR3nt: TGTGCCAGCAGAAGGGACAGACCCTACGAGCAGTACTTC; CDR3aa: CASRRDRPYEQYF
v_gene: TRBV12-3/TRBV12-4; d_gene: .; j_gene: TRBJ2-3; abundance: .; CDR3nt: TGTGCCAGCAGTTTTACCGTCGGTACGCAGTATTTT; CDR3aa: CASSFTVGTQYF
v_gene: TRBV3-1/TRBV3-2; d_gene: .; j_gene: TRBJ1-2; abundance: .; CDR3nt: TGTGCCAGCAGCCAAGGAGGCCGGTTGGCGGACACCTTC; CDR3aa: CASSQGGRLADTF
v_gene: TRBV5-5; d_gene: .; j_gene: TRBJ1-3; abundance: .; CDR3nt: TGTGCCAGCAGCTTGGATACCGCCTACGACACCATATATTTT; CDR3aa: CASSLDTAYDTIYF
v_gene: TRBV12-3/TRBV12-4; d_gene: .; j_gene: TRBJ1-1; abundance: .; CDR3nt: TGTGCCAGCAGTTTAAGCCTTAGAATGAAAGCTTTCTTT; CDR3aa: CASSLSLRMKAFF
v_gene: TRBV14; d_gene: TRBD2; j_gene: TRBJ2-7; abundance: .; CDR3nt: TGTGCCAGCAGCCAACCCACTAGCGGTACCTACGAGCAGTACTTC; CDR3aa: CASSQPTSGTYEQYF
v_gene: TRBV7-9; d_gene: .; j_gene: TRBJ1-1; abundance: .; CDR3nt: TGTGCCAGCAGCTTAATGAGGGCGACACGGGCCACTGAAGCTTTCTTT; CDR3aa: CASSLMRATRATEAFF
v_gene: TRBV28; d_gene: .; j_gene: TRBJ2-3; abundance: .; CDR3nt: TGTGCCAGCACGGGACATAACACAGATACGCAGTATTTT; CDR3aa: CASTGHNTDTQYF
v_gene: TRBV27; d_gene: TRBD1; j_gene: TRBJ2-2; abundance: .; CDR3nt: TGTGCCAGCAAACAGGGGTGGACCGGGGAGCTGTTTTTT; CDR3aa: CASKQGWTGELFF